This record looks at one T cell receptor (beta chain) sequence and its context. Its antigen is not identified. Time point noted: cycle 4 day 1 (C4D1), after around six weeks of nivolumab. Each patient's relapse followed autologous stem cell transplantation, and brentuximab vedotin exposure varied. This sample is part of a study of PD-1 blockade in classical Hodgkin lymphoma. Across the study: Patients were administered nivolumab (3 mg/kg intravenously) every 2 weeks. General study points: TCR diversity in CD4+, not CD8+, cells rose significantly by C4D1. Complete responders matched newly diagnosed patients in baseline diversity. Reported findings placed baseline TCR diversity lower in newly diagnosed patients (compared with healthy donors).

TCRdb keeps only in-frame clones here, not all; method: immunoSEQ multiplex PCR. The data show 90,000 to 110,000 clones, roughly nine tenths seen once. V lost 0 bases to trimming and J lost 4 bases, with 15 bases between them. CDR1 and CDR2 (germline): MGHRA, YSYEKL. The CDR3 spans 16 residues. This receptor was obtained from a human donor with classical Hodgkin lymphoma. This material consisted of peripheral blood mononuclear cells (PBMCs), taken before the fourth cycle of nivolumab. This rearrangement joins TRBV4-1 to TRBJ1-2; D is perhaps TRBD1 (5 bases). CDR3 bases: TGCGCCAGCAGCCAAGAGGGACGCCTCAGCGGCTATGGCTACACCTTC. The encoded protein is CASSQEGRLSGYGYTF.